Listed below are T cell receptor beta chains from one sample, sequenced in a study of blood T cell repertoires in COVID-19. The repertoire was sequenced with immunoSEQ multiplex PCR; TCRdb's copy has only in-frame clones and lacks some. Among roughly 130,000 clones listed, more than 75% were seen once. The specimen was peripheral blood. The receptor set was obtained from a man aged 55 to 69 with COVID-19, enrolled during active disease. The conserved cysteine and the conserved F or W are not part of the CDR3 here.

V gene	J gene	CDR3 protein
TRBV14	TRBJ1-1	ASSPTDRGRNTEAF
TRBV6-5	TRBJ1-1	ATLRTGGADTEAF
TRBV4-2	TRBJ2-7	ASRRLAGDEQY
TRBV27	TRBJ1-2	ASSFTLQGATNYGYT
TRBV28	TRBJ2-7	ASSRETGWNEQY
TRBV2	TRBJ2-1	ASRGGDGPYNEQF
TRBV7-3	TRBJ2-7	ASSLQAGVHEQY
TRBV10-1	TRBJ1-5	ASRERRGKIIGVNQPQH
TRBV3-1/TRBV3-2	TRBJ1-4	ASSQGGQGEKLF
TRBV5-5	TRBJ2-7	ASRTGTGIHEQY
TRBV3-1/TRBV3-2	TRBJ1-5	ASSWTGDNQPQH
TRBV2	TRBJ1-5	ASRLTGGEGNQPQH
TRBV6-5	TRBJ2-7	ASSYAGGARYEQY
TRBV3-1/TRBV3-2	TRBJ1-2	ASSQYGTDLYYGYT
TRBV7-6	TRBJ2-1	ASSLVVAGVSSYNEQF
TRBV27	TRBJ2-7	ASRPTGSVYEQY
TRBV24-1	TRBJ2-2	ATSVGTSENTGELF
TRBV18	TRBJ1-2	ASSPTSDYGYT
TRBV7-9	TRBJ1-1	ASSVTVNTEAF
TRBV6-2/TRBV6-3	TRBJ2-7	ASSYSDGGENYEQY
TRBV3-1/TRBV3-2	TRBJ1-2	ASSQEGQAYGYT
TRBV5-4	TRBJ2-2	ASSWYPGTGMNTGELF
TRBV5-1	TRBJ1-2	ASSFRTGAGYT
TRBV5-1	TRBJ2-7	ASSLVGRDRDYEQY
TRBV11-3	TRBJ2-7	ASSFWRGGNYEQY
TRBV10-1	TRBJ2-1	ASSESLSGSGDEQF
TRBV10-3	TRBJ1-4	AISESRQGLHEKLF
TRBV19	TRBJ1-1	ASRTYGQLNTEAF
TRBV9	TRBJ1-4	ASSPTGDNEKLF
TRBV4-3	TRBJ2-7	ASSQGRDYSYEQY
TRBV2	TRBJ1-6	ASSEGQFNSPLH
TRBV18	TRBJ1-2	ASSPTRDRGLTNYGYT
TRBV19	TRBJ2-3	ASSLTDTQY
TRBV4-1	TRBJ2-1	ASSQERILESYNEQF
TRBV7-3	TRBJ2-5	ASSFKGEETQY
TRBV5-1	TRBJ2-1	ASSLVGGGIYNEQF
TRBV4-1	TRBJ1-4	ASSQQGASNEKLF
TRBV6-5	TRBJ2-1	ASSPTRGRALEQF
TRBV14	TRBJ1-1	ASSQQGSTEAF
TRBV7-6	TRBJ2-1	ASSERTGEQF
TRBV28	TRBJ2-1	ASSIAGTFSYNEQF
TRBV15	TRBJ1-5	ATSPDRDQPQH
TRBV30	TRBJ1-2	ASPRGAGGNYGYT
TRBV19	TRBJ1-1	ASSSSFDSSNTEAF
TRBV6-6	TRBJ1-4	ASSYRQGNEKLF
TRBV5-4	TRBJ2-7	ASSLSGRDYEQY
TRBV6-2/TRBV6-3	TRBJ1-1	ASSYSGRGHAEAF
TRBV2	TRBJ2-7	ADGTVSYEQY
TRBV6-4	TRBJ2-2	ATKAGPNTGELF
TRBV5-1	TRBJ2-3	ASRGTDTDTQY
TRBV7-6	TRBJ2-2	ASSPGDRVPATGELF
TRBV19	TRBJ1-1	ASRDSFNTEAF
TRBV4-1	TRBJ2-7	ASSQSGTSDYEQY
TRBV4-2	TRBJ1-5	ASSQEEGRSGQPQH
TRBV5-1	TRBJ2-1	ASSLEAGGRGGF
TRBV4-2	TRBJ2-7	ASSHPTLDQSYEQY
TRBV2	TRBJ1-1	ASRAGQVNTEAF
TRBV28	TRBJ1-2	ASSLGTGVDGYT
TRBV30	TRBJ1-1	AWSVMRVTPEAF
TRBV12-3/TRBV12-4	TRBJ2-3	ASGGTSGDTQY